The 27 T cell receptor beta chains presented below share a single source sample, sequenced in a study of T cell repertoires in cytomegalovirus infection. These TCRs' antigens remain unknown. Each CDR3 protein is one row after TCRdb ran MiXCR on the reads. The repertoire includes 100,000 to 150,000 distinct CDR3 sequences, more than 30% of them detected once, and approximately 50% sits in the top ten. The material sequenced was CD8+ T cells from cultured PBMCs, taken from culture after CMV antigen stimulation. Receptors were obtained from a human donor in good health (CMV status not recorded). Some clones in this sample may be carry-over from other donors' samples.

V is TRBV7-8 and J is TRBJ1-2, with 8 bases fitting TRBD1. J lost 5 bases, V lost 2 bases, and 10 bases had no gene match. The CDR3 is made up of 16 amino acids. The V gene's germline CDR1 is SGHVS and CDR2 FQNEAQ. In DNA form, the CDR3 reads TGTGCCAGCAGCTTATCCCCCGGACAGGGAGATTATGGCTACACCTTC. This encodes CASSLSPGQGDYGYTF.

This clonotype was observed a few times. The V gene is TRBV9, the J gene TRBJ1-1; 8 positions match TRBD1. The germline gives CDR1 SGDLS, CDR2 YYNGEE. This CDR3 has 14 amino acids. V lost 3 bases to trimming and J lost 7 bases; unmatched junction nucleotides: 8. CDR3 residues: CASSEGQEPDEAFF. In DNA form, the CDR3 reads TGTGCCAGCAGCGAGGGACAGGAGCCCGATGAAGCTTTCTTT.

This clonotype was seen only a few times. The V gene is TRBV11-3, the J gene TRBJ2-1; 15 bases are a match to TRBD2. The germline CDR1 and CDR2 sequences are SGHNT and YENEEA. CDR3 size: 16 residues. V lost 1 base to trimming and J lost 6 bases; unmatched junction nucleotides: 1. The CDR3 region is CASSLGTSGGANEQFF. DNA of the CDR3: TGTGCCAGCAGCTTAGGGACTAGCGGGGGGGCCAATGAGCAGTTCTTC.

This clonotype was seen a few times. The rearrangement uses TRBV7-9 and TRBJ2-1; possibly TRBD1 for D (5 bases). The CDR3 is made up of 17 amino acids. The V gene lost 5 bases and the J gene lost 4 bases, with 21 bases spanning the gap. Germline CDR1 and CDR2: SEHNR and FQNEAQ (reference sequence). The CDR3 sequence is CASSAPGAETQYNEQFF. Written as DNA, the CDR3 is TGTGCCAGCAGCGCTCCTGGGGCCGAGACACAATACAATGAGCAGTTCTTC.

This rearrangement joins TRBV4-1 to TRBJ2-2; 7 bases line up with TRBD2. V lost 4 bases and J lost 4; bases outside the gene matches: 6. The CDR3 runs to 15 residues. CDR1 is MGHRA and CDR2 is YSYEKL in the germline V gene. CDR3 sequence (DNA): TGCGCCAGCAGCCCCAAGCGGGGTAGCACCGGGGAGCTGTTTTTT. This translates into CASSPKRGSTGELFF.

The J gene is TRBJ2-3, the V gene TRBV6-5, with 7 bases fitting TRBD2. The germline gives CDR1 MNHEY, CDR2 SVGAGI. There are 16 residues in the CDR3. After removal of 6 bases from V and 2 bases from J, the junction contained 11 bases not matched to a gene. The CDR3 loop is CASSLSLAINTDTQYF. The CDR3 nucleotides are TGTGCCAGCAGCCTATCACTAGCGATCAACACAGATACGCAGTATTTT.

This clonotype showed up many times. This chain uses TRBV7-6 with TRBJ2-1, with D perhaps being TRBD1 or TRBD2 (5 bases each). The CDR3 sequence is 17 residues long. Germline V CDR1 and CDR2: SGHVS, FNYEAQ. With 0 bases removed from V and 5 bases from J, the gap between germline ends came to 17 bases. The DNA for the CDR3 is TGTGCCAGCAGCTTAGCGCCTTCTGGGACGGGTAACAATGAGCAGTTCTTC. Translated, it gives CASSLAPSGTGNNEQFF.

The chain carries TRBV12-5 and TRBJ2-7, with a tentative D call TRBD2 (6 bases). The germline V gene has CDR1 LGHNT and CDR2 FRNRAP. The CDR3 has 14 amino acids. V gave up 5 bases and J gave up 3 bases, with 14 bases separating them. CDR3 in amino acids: CASGPRDSYYEQYF. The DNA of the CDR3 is TGTGCTAGTGGTCCGCGGGACTCATACTACGAGCAGTACTTC.

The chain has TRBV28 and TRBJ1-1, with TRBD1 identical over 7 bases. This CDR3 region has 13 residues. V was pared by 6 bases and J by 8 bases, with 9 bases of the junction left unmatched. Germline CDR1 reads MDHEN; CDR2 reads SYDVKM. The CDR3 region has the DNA TGTGCCAGCAGCCCCATTACAGGGGCCGAAGCTTTCTTT. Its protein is CASSPITGAEAFF.

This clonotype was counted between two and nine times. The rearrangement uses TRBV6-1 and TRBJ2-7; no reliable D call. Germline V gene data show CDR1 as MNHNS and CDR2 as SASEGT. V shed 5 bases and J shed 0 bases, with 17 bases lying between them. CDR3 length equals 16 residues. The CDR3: CASSFTGGKSSYEQYF. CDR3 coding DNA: TGTGCCAGCAGTTTCACCGGTGGGAAGAGCTCCTACGAGCAGTACTTC.

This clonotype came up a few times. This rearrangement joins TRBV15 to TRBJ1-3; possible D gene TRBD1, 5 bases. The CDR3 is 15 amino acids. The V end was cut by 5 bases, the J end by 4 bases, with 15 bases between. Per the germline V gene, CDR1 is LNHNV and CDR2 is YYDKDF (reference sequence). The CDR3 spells CATSDDRFPGNTIYF. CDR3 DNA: TGTGCCACCAGCGACGACAGATTCCCCGGAAACACCATATATTTT.

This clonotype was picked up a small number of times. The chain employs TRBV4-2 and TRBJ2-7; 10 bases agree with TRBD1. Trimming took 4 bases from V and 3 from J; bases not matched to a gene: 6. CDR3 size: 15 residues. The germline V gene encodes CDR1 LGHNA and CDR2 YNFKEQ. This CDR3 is CASSPRQGASYEQYF. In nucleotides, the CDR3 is TGTGCCAGCAGCCCCCGACAGGGGGCGAGCTACGAGCAGTACTTC.

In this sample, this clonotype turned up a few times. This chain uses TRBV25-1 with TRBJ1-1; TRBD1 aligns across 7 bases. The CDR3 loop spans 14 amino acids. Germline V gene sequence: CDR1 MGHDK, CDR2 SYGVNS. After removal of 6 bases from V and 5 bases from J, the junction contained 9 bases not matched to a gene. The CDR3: CASSLGGGWTEAFF. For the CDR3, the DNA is TGTGCCAGCAGCCTGGGAGGGGGCTGGACTGAAGCTTTCTTT.

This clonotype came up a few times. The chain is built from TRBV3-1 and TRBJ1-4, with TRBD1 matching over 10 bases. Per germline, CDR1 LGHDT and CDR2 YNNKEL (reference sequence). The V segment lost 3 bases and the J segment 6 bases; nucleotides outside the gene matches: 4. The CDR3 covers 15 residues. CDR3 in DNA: TGTGCCAGCAGCCAGACAGGGGGCGCCGATGAAAAACTGTTTTTT. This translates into CASSQTGGADEKLFF.

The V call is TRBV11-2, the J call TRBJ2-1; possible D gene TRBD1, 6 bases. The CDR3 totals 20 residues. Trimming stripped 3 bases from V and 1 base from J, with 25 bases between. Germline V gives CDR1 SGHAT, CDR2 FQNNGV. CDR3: CASSFNSGGTPVESYNEQFF. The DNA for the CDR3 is TGTGCCAGCAGCTTTAACTCCGGTGGGACACCCGTTGAATCCTACAATGAGCAGTTCTTC.

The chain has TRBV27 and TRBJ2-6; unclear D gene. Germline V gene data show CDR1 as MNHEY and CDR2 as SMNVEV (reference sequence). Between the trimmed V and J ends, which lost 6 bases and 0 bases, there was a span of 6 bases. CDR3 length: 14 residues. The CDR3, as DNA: TGTGCCAGCAGCAAGAACTCTGGGGCCAACGTCCTGACTTTC. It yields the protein CASSKNSGANVLTF.

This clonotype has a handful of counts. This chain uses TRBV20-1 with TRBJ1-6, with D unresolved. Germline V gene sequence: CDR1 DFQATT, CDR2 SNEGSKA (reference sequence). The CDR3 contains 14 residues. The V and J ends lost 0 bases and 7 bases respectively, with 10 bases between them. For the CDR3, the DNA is TGCAGTGCTAGAGATCAAAAGGAGAATTCACCCCTCCACTTT. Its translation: CSARDQKENSPLHF.

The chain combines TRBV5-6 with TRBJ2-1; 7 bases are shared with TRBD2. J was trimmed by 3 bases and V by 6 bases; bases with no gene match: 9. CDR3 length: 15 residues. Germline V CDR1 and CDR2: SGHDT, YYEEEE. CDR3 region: CASTPEAGVYNEQFF. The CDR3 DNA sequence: TGTGCCAGCACCCCGGAGGCGGGGGTCTACAATGAGCAGTTCTTC.

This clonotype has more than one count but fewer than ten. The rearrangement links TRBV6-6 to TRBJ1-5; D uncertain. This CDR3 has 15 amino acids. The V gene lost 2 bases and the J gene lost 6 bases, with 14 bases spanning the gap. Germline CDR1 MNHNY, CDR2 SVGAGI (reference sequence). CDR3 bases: TGTGCCAGCAGTTACCCTTCTGCTGGGTTTCAGCCCCAGCATTTT. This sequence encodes CASSYPSAGFQPQHF.

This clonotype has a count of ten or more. For the CDR3, the DNA is TGTGCCAGCAGTGTAGCAGGAGCCTACAATGAGCAGTTCTTC. As protein: CASSVAGAYNEQFF. V usage is TRBV7-2 and J usage is TRBJ2-1; D remains ambiguous. With 6 bases removed from V and 2 bases from J, the gap between germline ends came to 11 bases. The CDR3 consists of 14 residues. In germline, CDR1 is SGHTA, CDR2 FQGNSA.

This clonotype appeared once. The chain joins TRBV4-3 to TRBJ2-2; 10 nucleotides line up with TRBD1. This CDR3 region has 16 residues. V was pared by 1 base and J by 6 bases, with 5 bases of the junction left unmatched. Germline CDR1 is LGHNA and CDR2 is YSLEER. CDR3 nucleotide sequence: TGCGCCAGCAGCCAAGGACAGGGGGCTTTTGCCGGGGAGCTGTTTTTT. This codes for CASSQGQGAFAGELFF.

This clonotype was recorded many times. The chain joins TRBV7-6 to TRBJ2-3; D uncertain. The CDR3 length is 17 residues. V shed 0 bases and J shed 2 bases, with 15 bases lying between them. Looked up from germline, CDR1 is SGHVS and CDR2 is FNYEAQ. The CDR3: CASSLAQTKPFTDTQYF. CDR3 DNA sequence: TGTGCCAGCAGCTTAGCGCAGACCAAGCCTTTCACAGATACGCAGTATTTT.

This CDR3 reads CASSYPFGDPSPYEQYF. CDR3 nucleotide sequence: TGTGCCAGCAGTTACCCCTTCGGGGACCCGAGTCCCTACGAGCAGTACTTC. The chain joins TRBV6-2 or TRBV6-3 to TRBJ2-7; possibly TRBD1 or TRBD2 for D (5 bases each). Germline V CDR1 and CDR2: MNHEY, SVGEGT. The CDR3 covers 17 residues. The germline V and J ends were trimmed by 2 bases and 2 bases, with 19 bases remaining between them.

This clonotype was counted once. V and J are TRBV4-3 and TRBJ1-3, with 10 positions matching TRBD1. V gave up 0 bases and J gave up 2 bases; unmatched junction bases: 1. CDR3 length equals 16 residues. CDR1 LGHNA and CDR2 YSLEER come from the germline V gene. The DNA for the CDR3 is TGCGCCAGCAGCCAAGACGACAGGGGGCCTGGAAACACCATATATTTT. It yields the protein CASSQDDRGPGNTIYF.

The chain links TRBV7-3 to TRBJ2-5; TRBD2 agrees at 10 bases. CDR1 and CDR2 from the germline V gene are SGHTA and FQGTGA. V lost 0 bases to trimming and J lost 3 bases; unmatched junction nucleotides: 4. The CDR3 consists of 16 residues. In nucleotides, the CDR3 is TGTGCCAGCAGCTTAACGGCTAGCGGGGGTAAAGAGACCCAGTACTTC. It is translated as CASSLTASGGKETQYF.

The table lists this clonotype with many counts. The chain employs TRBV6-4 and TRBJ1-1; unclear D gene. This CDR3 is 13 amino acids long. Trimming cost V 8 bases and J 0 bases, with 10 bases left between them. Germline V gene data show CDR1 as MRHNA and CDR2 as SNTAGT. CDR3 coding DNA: TGTGCCAGCGGCCTAAACATGAACACTGAAGCTTTCTTT. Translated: CASGLNMNTEAFF.

CDR3 bases: TGTGCCAGCAGCTTAGCGCCTAATAGGCCCCAGCATTTT. It yields the protein CASSLAPNRPQHF. J is TRBJ1-5 and V is TRBV7-2, with unresolved D. Germline lookup yields CDR1 SGHTA and CDR2 FQGNSA. The CDR3 extends over 13 amino acids. Trimming removed 0 bases at V and 9 bases at J, with 9 bases between.